The T cell receptor (beta chain) under discussion was sequenced for a study of T-cell reconstitution after alpha-beta-depleted transplantation in children. This clonotype was recorded many times. A library of TCRbeta sequences, prepared with unique molecular identifiers, was generated. In TCRdb, the PCR reads were re-called with MiXCR into one record per CDR3 protein. The table records hundreds of thousands of distinct CDR3 sequences, approximately 15% of them present only once. This CDR3 region has 15 residues. Germline V gene sequence: CDR1 DFQATT, CDR2 SNEGSKA (reference sequence). Trimming cost V 0 bases and J 1 base, with 9 bases left between them.

Sequences were derived from PBMCs from the stem cell graft donor, sampled from the stem cell graft. V is TRBV20-1 and J is TRBJ2-2; D is tentatively TRBD1 or TRBD2 (6 bases each). The receptor comes from a human donor who donated a stem cell graft to a child with acute myeloid leukemia. DNA of the CDR3: TGCAGTGCTAGAGACGGGGGCCTGAACACCGGGGAGCTGTTTTTT. It is translated as CSARDGGLNTGELFF.